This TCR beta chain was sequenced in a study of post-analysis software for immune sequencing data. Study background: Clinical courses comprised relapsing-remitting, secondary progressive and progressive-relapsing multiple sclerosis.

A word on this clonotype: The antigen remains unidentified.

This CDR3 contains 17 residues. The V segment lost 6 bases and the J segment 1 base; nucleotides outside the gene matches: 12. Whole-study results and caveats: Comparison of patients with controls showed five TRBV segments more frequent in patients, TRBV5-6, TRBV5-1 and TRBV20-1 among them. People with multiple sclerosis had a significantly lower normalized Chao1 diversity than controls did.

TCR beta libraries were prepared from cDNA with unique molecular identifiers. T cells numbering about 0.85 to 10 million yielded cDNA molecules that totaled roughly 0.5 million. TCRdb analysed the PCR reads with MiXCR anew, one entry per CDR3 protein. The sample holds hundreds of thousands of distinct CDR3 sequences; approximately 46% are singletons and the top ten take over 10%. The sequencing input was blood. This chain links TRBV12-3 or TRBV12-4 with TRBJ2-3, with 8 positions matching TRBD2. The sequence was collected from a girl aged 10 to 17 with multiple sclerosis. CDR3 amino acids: CASSLPERAGGTDTQYF. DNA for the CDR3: TGTGCCAGCAGCCTCCCCGAGAGAGCGGGAGGCACAGATACGCAGTATTTT.